The rows below give T cell receptor beta chains drawn from one sample of a study of OX40 agonist ivuxolimab in advanced cancers. Some clones are missing from TCRdb's copy, which holds only in-frame ones; the method was immunoSEQ multiplex PCR. The sample includes approximately 23,000 clones, roughly 86% of them seen just once. The sample consisted of CD4+ or CD8+ T cells sorted from blood, taken in a trial of the OX40 agonist ivuxolimab. All receptors come from an adult with an advanced solid tumor such as melanoma, head and neck, liver or kidney cancer. Both conserved end residues are part of each CDR3. The order of the fields is clone size, D gene, V gene, J gene, CDR3 DNA, CDR3 protein. A D gene is named only where the DNA matches it firmly. Expanded clones get a size class; other rows say once, few or many, or leave the size out.

NA	TRBD1	TRBV19	TRBJ2-7	TGTGCCAGTAGTCTCACAGGGGGGTCCTACGAGCAGTACTTC	CASSLTGGSYEQYF
NA	TRBD1	TRBV5-1	TRBJ1-3	TGCGCCAGCAGCTTGATCGGGACAGACGATGTTACCTCTGGAAACACCATATATTTT	CASSLIGTDDVTSGNTIYF
NA	NA	TRBV6-5	TRBJ2-7	TGTGCCAGCAGTTCCGGCTTGGGTTACGAGCAGTACTTC	CASSSGLGYEQYF
NA	NA	TRBV10-3	TRBJ2-7	TGTGCCATCAGTGAGTCGGCAGGTGACATCGTCTACGAGCAGTACTTC	CAISESAGDIVYEQYF
NA	NA	TRBV6-5	TRBJ1-2	TGTGCCAGCAGTTACGGAGGGCCCTATGGCTACACCTTC	CASSYGGPYGYTF
NA	NA	TRBV28	TRBJ2-7	TGTGCCAGCAGTTTCAGGGGGGAAGCCGAGCAGTACTTC	CASSFRGEAEQYF
once	TRBD1	TRBV5-4	TRBJ2-7	TGCGCCAGCAGCCCGACATCACAGGGGGCGTACTACGAGCAGTACTTC	CASSPTSQGAYYEQYF
NA	NA	TRBV6-5	TRBJ2-5	TGTGCCAGCAGTTACACCCCACAGGTTTTCGAGACCCAGTACTTC	CASSYTPQVFETQYF
NA	NA	TRBV20-1	TRBJ2-7	TGCAGTGCTAGTCCTAGCACCGAGCAGTACTTC	CSASPSTEQYF
few	NA	TRBV30	TRBJ1-5	TGTGCCTGGAGGGGAACAGGTTCCTTAGGACAGCCCCAGCATTTT	CAWRGTGSLGQPQHF
NA	TRBD1	TRBV5-6	TRBJ2-7	TGTGCCAGCAGCCCGGAGGGCGGACAGGGACCCACCTACGAGCAGTACTTC	CASSPEGGQGPTYEQYF
NA	NA	TRBV5-1	TRBJ2-7	TGCGCCAGCAGCTTGGACTTGGGGGAGCAGTACTTC	CASSLDLGEQYF
NA	NA	TRBV13	TRBJ1-6	TGTGCCAGCCACCTCGGGGGACCCCCCTCTAATTCACCCCTCCACTTT	CASHLGGPPSNSPLHF
NA	NA	TRBV5-6	TRBJ2-1	TGTGCCAGCAGCCCACCGTCCAATGAGCAGTTCTTC	CASSPPSNEQFF
once	NA	TRBV15	TRBJ2-6	TGTGCCACCAGAACAGATAAGGTGTCTGGGGCCAACGTCCTGACTTTC	CATRTDKVSGANVLTF
NA	TRBD2	TRBV28	TRBJ2-3	TGTGCCAGCAGTTTATATACGTCTAGCGGGGGTACAGATACGCAGTATTTT	CASSLYTSSGGTDTQYF
NA	TRBD1	TRBV7-6	TRBJ2-7	TGTGCCAGCAGCTTAGCTGACGGGACAGGTTTCTACGAGCAGTACTTC	CASSLADGTGFYEQYF
NA	TRBD2	TRBV18	TRBJ2-7	TGTGCCAGCTCACCCTCCCCTATGACTAGCCACGAGCAGTACTTC	CASSPSPMTSHEQYF
NA	TRBD1	TRBV11-3	TRBJ1-1	TGTGCCAGCAGCCGGGACAGCTCCGAAGCTTTCTTT	CASSRDSSEAFF
NA	TRBD2	TRBV6-6	TRBJ2-5	TGTGCCAGCAGTTATTCCAGCGGGGGCAAAGAGACCCAGTACTTC	CASSYSSGGKETQYF
NA	NA	TRBV9	TRBJ2-3	TGTGCCAGCAGCGTAGGGTCAGGGGTAAGCACAGATACGCAGTATTTT	CASSVGSGVSTDTQYF
NA	TRBD2	TRBV19	TRBJ2-3	TGTGCCAGTATGACGAGCGGGGGGGCTCTTCCGGATACGCAGTATTTT	CASMTSGGALPDTQYF
NA	NA	TRBV5-1	TRBJ1-1	TGCGCCAGCAGCTCACAAGGGAACACTGAAGCTTTCTTT	CASSSQGNTEAFF
NA	NA	TRBV5-6	TRBJ2-7	TGTGCCAGCAGCTTAGAGGGCGTGATCTACGAGCAGTACTTC	CASSLEGVIYEQYF